The T cell receptor (beta chain) under discussion was sequenced for a study of quantifying T cell responses using KT2 cells. Study at large: Reverse transcription used primers in the TCR alpha and beta constant regions. The T4 ligation step was estimated to exceed 8% efficiency under optimum conditions. The second PCR ran as a qPCR until a predetermined fluorescence threshold was reached.

The CDR3 runs 18 residues. Germline lookup yields CDR1 MGHRA and CDR2 YSYEKL. V lost 3 bases to trimming and J lost 7 bases; unmatched junction nucleotides: 17. A single-stranded UMI oligo with SP2 sequence was ligated to cDNA 3' ends. First-round PCR used roughly 4 cycles and beta primers RC1.1 and RC1.2 covering TRBC1 and TRBC2. TCRdb reanalysed the UMI-ligation and nested PCR reads using MiXCR and keeps one entry per CDR3 protein. This sample has about 33,000 distinct CDR3 sequences, with about 9.4% found just once. This TCR was sampled from a human donor. The rearrangement uses TRBV4-1 and TRBJ2-3; 9 nucleotides line up with TRBD2. Sequencing used PBMCs spiked with cells of the T cell clone KT2. In DNA, the CDR3 is TGCGCCAGCAGCCAGGAAGGGGCGGGGGGGCCGTTACGGTATACGCAGTATTTT. This translates into CASSQEGAGGPLRYTQYF.